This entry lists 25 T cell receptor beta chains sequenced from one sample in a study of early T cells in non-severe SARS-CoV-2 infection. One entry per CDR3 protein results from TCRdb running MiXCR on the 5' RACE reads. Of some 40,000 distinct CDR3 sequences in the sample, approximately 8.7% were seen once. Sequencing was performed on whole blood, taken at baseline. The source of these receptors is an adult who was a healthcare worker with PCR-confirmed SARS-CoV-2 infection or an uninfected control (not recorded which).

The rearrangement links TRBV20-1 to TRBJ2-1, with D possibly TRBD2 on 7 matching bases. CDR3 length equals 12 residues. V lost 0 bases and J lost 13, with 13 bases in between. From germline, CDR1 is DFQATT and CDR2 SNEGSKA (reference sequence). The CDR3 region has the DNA TGCAGTGCTAGAGAGGGGGGGGCTTATCAGTTCTTC. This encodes CSAREGGAYQFF.

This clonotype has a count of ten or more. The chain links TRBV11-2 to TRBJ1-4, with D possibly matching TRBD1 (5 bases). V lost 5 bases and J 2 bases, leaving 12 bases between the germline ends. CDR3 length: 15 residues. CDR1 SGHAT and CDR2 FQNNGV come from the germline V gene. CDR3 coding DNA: TGTGCCAGCAGCCTAGGCTCAGGGACTAATGAAAAACTGTTTTTT. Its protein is CASSLGSGTNEKLFF. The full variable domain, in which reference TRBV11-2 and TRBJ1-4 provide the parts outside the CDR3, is EAGVAQSPRYKIIEKRQSVAFWCNPISGHATLYWYQQILGQGPKLLIQFQNNGVVDDSQLPKDRFSAERLKGVDSTLKIQPAKLEDSAVYLCASSLGSGTNEKLFFGSGTQLSVL.

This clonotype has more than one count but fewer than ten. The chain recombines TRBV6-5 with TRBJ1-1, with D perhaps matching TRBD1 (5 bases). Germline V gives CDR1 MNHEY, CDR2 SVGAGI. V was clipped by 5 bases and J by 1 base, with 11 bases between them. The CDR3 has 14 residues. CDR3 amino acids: CASSKGRSNTEAFF. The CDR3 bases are TGTGCCAGCAGTAAGGGACGGTCGAACACTGAAGCTTTCTTT.

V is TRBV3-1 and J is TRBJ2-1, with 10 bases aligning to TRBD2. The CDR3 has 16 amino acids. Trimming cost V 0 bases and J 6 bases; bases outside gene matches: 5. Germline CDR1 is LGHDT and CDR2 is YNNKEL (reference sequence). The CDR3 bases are TGTGCCAGCAGCCAAGACGTAGCGGGGGGCCGCAATGAGCAGTTCTTC. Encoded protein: CASSQDVAGGRNEQFF.

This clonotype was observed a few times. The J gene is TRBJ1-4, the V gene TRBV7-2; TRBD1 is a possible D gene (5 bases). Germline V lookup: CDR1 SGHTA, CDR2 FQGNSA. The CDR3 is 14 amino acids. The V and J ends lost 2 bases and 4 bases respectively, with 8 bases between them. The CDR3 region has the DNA TGTGCCAGCAGCTTAAGAGGGGTTAATGAAAAACTGTTTTTT. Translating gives CASSLRGVNEKLFF. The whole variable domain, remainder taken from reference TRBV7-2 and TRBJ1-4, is GAGVSQSPSNKVTEKGKDVELRCDPISGHTALYWYRQSLGQGLEFLIYFQGNSAPDKSGLPSDRFSAERTGGSVSTLTIQRTQQEDSAVYLCASSLRGVNEKLFFGSGTQLSVL.

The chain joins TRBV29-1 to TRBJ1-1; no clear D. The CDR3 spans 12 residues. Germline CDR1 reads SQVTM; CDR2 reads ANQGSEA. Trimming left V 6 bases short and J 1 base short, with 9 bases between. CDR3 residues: CSVGTGNTEAFF. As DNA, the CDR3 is TGCAGCGTGGGCACCGGGAACACTGAAGCTTTCTTT.

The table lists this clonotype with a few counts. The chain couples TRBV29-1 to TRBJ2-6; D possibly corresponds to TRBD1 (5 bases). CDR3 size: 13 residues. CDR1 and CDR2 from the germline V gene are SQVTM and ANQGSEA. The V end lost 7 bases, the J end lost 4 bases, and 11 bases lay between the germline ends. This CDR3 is CSGRVSGANVLTF. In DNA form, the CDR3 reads TGCAGCGGCAGGGTATCCGGGGCCAACGTCCTGACTTTC. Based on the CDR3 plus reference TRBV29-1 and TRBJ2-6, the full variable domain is SAVISQKPSRDICQRGTSLTIQCQVDSQVTMMFWYRQQPGQSLTLIATANQGSEATYESGFVIDKFPISRPNLTFSTLTVSNMSPEDSSIYLCSGRVSGANVLTFGAGSRLTVL.

The CDR3: CASSQDSSGDSYNEQFF. The CDR3, as DNA: TGTGCCAGCAGCCAAGATTCGAGCGGCGACTCCTACAATGAGCAGTTCTTC. The chain carries TRBV3-1 and TRBJ2-1; a possible D gene is TRBD2 (5 bases). The ends were cut back, 0 bases at V and 0 bases at J, with 12 bases in the middle. In germline, CDR1 is LGHDT, CDR2 YNNKEL (reference sequence). This CDR3 has 17 residues.

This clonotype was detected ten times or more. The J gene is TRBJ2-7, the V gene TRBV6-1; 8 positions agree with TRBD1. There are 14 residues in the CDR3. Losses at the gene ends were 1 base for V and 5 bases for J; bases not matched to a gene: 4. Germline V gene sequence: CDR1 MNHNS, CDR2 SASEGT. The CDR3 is CASSEGQGSHEQYF. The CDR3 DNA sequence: TGTGCCAGCAGTGAAGGACAGGGGTCCCACGAGCAGTACTTC.

CDR3 DNA sequence: TGTGCCAGCAGTTCCCAGACTAGCGGGGGGGCGATAGATACGCAGTATTTT. As protein: CASSSQTSGGAIDTQYF. This chain links TRBV28 with TRBJ2-3; 14 nucleotides agree with TRBD2. The CDR3 is made up of 17 amino acids. Germline loops: CDR1 MDHEN, CDR2 SYDVKM. The V gene end was trimmed by 4 bases and the J gene end by 5 bases; junction bases not matched to a gene: 8.

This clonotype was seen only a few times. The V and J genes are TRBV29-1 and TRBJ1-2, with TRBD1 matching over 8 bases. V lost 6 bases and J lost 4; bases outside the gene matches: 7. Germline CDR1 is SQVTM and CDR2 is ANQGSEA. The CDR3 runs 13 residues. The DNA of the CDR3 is TGCAGCGTGAGCGGACAGGGAACCTATGGCTACACCTTC. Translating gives CSVSGQGTYGYTF.

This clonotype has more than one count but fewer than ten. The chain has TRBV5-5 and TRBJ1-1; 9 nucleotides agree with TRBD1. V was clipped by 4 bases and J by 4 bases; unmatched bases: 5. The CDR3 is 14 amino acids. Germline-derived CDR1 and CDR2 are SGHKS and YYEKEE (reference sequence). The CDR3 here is CASSKQGAFTEAFF. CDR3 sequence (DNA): TGTGCCAGCAGCAAACAGGGGGCTTTCACTGAAGCTTTCTTT.

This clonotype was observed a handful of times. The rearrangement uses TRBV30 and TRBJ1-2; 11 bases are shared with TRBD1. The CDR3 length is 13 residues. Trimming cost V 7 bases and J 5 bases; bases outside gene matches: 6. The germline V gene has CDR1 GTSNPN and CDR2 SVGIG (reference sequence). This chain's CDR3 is CASRDRGKYGYTF. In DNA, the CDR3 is TGTGCCTCCCGGGACAGGGGGAAGTATGGCTACACCTTC.

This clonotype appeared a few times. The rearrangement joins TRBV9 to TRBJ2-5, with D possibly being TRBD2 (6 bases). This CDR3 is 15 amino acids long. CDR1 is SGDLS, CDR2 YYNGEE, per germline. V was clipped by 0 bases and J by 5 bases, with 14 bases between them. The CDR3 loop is CASSVGDSPRETQYF. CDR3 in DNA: TGTGCCAGCAGCGTAGGGGACTCACCACGGGAGACCCAGTACTTC.

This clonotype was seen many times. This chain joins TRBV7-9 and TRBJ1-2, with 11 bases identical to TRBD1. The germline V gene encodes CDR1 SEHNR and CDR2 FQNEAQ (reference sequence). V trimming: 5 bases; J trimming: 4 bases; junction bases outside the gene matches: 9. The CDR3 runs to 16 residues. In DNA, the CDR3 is TGTGCCAGCAGCGAGAGGACAGGGGGCGCGAGCTATGGCTACACCTTC. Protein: CASSERTGGASYGYTF.

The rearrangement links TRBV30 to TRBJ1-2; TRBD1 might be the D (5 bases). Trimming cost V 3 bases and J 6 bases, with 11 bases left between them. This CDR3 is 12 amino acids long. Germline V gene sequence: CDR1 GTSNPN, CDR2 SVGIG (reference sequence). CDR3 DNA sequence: TGTGCCTGGAGCCCTGCGGGGCATGGCTACACCTTC. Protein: CAWSPAGHGYTF.

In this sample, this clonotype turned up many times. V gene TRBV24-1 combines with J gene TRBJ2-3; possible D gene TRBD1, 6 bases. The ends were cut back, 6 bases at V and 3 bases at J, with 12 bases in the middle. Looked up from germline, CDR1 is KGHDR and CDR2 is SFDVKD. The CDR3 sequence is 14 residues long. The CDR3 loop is CATSHRDHTDTQYF. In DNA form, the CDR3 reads TGTGCCACCAGTCACAGGGATCATACAGATACGCAGTATTTT.

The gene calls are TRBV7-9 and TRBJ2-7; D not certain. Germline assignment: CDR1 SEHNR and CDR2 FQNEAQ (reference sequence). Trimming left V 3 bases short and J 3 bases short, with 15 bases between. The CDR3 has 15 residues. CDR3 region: CASSLGYRQVYEQYF. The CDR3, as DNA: TGTGCCAGCAGCTTGGGATATAGACAAGTCTACGAGCAGTACTTC.

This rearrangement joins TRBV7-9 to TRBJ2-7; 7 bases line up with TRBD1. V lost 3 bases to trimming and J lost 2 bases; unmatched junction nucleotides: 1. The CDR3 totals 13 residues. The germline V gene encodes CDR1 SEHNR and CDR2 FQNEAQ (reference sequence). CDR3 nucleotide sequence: TGTGCCAGCAGCTTTGGGACAGCCTACGAGCAGTACTTC. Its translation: CASSFGTAYEQYF.

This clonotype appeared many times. The CDR3 region has the DNA TGCAGTGCTAGAGAACTGGGGGTTGGTAATCAGCCCCAGCATTTT. It encodes CSARELGVGNQPQHF. The chain carries TRBV20-1 and TRBJ1-5; the D gene is possibly TRBD1 (5 bases). Deletions cut 0 bases from V and 4 bases from J, with 13 bases between. Germline-derived CDR1 and CDR2 are DFQATT and SNEGSKA (reference sequence). This CDR3 spans 15 amino acids.

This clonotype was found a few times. This CDR3 is CATSEGTGGGTDTQYF. The CDR3 DNA is TGTGCCACCAGTGAGGGGACAGGGGGCGGCACAGATACGCAGTATTTT. This chain links TRBV24-1 with TRBJ2-3, with 12 bases fitting TRBD1. The CDR3 spans 16 residues. Germline-derived CDR1 and CDR2 are KGHDR and SFDVKD. The J segment lost 1 base and the V segment lost 4 bases, leaving 2 bases of the junction unmatched.

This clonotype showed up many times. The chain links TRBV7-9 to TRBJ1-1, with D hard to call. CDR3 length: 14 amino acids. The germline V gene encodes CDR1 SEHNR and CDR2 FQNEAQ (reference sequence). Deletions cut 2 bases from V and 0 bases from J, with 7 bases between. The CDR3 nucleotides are TGTGCCAGCAGCTTAACAGCGATGAACACTGAAGCTTTCTTT. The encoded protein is CASSLTAMNTEAFF. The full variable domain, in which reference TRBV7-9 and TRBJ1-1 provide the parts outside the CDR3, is DTGVSQNPRHKITKRGQNVTFRCDPISEHNRLYWYRQTLGQGPEFLTYFQNEAQLEKSRLLSDRFSAERPKGSFSTLEIQRTEQGDSAMYLCASSLTAMNTEAFFGQGTRLTVV.

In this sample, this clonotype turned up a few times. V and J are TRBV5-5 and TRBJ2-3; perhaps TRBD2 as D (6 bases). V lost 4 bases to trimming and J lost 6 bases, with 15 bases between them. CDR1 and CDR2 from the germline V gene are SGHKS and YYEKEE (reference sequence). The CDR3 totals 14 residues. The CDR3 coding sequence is TGTGCCAGCAGCCCCGGGACTCTCGGGGATACGCAGTATTTT. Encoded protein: CASSPGTLGDTQYF.

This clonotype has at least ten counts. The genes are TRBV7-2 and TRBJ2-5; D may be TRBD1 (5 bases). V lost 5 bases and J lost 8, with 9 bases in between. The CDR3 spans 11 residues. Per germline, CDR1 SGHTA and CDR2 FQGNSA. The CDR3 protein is CASSPQETQYF. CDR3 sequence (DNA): TGTGCCAGCAGCCCACAGGAAACCCAGTACTTC.

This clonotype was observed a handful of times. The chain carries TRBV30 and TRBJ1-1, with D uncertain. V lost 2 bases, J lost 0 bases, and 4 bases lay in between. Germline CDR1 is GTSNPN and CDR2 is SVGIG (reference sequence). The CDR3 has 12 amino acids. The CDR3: CAWSRMNTEAFF. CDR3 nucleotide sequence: TGTGCCTGGAGTAGAATGAACACTGAAGCTTTCTTT.